Below, one TCR beta chain is given with its context. TCRdb's copy holds only in-frame clones and misses some; the assay was immunoSEQ multiplex PCR. Found here are roughly 57,000 clones, around 87% of them singletons; the top ten hold about 6.9%. The CDR3 is 14 residues long. CDR1 is SGHAT, CDR2 FQDESV, per germline (reference sequence). V was shortened by 0 bases and J by 1 base, with 4 bases between the two germline ends. The sample originates from a study of blood T cell repertoires in COVID-19. This TCR derives from a man aged 55 to 70 with active or convalescent COVID-19. J is TRBJ1-3 and V is TRBV11-1; D is unclear. Sequenced sample: peripheral blood. The CDR3 DNA sequence: TGTGCCAGCAGCTTAGCTCATTCTGGAAACACCATATATTTT. This translates into CASSLAHSGNTIYF.